The present entry profiles one T cell receptor (beta chain) with its context. The target antigen is unknown. These data are taken from a study of response to subunit inactivated influenza vaccine. Study-wide results and caveats: The authors offered the suggestion that each seasonal influenza vaccination recruits few new T cells.

V was cut by 11 bases and J by 2 bases, with 11 bases left in between. This CDR3 region has 12 residues. Germline assignment: CDR1 ENHRY and CDR2 SYGVKD. One entry per CDR3 protein results from TCRdb running MiXCR on the RT-PCR reads. The sample lists roughly 500,000 distinct CDR3 sequences, more than 15% seen once, with 3% to 3.5% in the top ten. The source of this sequence is a man between 50 and 75 years old who received an inactivated influenza vaccine. Sequenced material: CD4+ T cells sorted from PBMCs, taken about 23 months after vaccination. The chain couples TRBV10-3 to TRBJ2-3; D may be TRBD1 (5 bases). The CDR3 loop reads CASKGSTDTQYF. The DNA for the CDR3 is TGTGCCTCGAAGGGGTCCACAGATACGCAGTATTTT.